This entry features one TCR beta chain sequence. What antigen it recognizes has not been identified. No per-base quality is available; no much larger clone lies one base away. This sample was included in a study of blood T cell repertoires in COVID-19 (dated by TCRdb to 2019 to 2021). A note on the overall study: Collaborator samples came from the United States, Italy and Spain and covered acute and convalescent phases of COVID-19. The material from the prospective study consisted of cDNA or gDNA derived from T cells, B-cell-depleted T cells, or PBMCs. The dataset comprised deeply sampled blood TCRbeta repertoires from subjects exposed to, actively infected with, or recovered from COVID-19. The repertoires were made available in a free public database intended to serve as a resource for research on the immune response to SARS-CoV-2. The samples were drawn from two sources: the first 160 participants of the ongoing ImmuneRACE study, and approximately 1,300 subjects contributed by 6 global collaborators. Sample metadata almost always included a de-identified subject ID, COVID-19 status, age in years and sex. Where available, HLA class I and class II types were obtained from metadata supplied by the sample provider rather than from assay-based typing.

TCRbeta CDR3 regions were amplified from genomic DNA using the immunoSEQ Assay, a bias-controlled multiplex PCR. The paper's data handling went like this. Within the assay, amplification of reference gene primers was used to estimate how many nucleated cells each sample contained. To quantify the absolute abundance of each unique TCRbeta CDR3 rearrangement, sequence reads were collapsed and filtered. Productive Simpson clonality was computed per sample as the square root of Simpson's diversity index over productive rearrangements. Not all clones reach the TCRdb copy of this immuneACCESS table, which keeps in-frame sequences only. Checked studies attribute under half of the gap to unresolved V genes and leave the rest unexplained. V and J calls and clone size come straight from that table; D and trimming were deduced from the DNA. The sample table contains about 480,000 clones; only one count was recorded for around 89% of them. Of the sample, approximately 4.3% is held by the ten largest clones.

Study-wide conclusions, independent of this receptor: Clinical and demographic metadata were provided uncurated, with the amount varying by source and participant.

From its cysteine to its phenylalanine, the CDR3 spans 13 amino acids. The CDR3 DNA has 39 bases and is translated from base 1. According to the germline V gene (reference sequence), CDR1 reads SGHKS and CDR2 reads YYEKEE. At the junction V is shortened by 4 bases and J by 7 bases; bases outside the gene matches: 5. Each collaborating institution followed its own protocols to collect whole blood in K2EDTA tubes. For TCRbeta analysis, collaborator samples were shipped as frozen whole blood, as isolated PBMCs, or as DNA extracted from either sample type. This TCR derives from a woman aged 25 to 45 with acute or convalescent COVID-19. The source material was peripheral blood. Rearrangement joined TRBV5-5 to TRBJ2-1, with TRBD1 matching 7 junction bases. Here the CDR3 is given as CASSRDRLNEQFF. The DNA is as follows: TGTGCCAGCAGCCGGGACAGACTAAATGAGCAGTTCTTC.